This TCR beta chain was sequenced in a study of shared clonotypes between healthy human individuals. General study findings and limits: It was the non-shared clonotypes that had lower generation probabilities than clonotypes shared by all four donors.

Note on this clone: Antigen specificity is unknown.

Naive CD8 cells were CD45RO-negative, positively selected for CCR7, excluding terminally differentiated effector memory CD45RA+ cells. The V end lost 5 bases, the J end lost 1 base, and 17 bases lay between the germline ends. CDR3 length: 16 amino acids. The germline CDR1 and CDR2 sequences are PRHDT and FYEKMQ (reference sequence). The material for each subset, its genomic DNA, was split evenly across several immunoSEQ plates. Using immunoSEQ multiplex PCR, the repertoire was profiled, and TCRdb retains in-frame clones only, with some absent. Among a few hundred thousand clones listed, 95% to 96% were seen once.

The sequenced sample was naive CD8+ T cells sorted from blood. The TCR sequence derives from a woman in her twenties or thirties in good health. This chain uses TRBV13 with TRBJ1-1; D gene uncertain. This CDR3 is CASSPSPKSGNTEAFF. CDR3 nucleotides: TGTGCCAGCAGCCCCTCCCCGAAGTCCGGGAACACTGAAGCTTTCTTT. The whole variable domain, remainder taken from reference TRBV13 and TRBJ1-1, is AAGVIQSPRHLIKEKRETATLKCYPIPRHDTVYWYQQGPGQDPQFLISFYEKMQSDKGSIPDRFSAQQFSDYHSELNMSSLELGDSALYFCASSPSPKSGNTEAFFGQGTRLTVV.